A single T cell receptor beta chain is shown here with its context. Its antigen is not identified. The data are from a study of cytomegalovirus exposure and HLA in healthy donors. The CDR3 spans 17 residues. V gave up 1 base and J gave up 9 bases; unmatched junction bases: 9. Germline V gene data show CDR1 as SGDLS and CDR2 as YYNGEE. Among the approximately 110 subjects of the validation cohort, separate from the roughly 600-subject first cohort, were the donors. Findings of the study overall: A few CMV-associated chains proved CMV antigen-specific in vitro. Listed as cytomegalovirus-associated were 150 to 200 TCR beta chains. It was found in a later analysis that first-cohort TCR clusters tended to co-occur in the 90 to 150 validation repertoires.

Sequencing used immunoSEQ multiplex PCR; TCRdb keeps in-frame clones, though not all of them. The table shows almost 200,000 clones, with 80% to 90% occurring only once. This clonotype was obtained from a woman in her 30s in good health and CMV-seronegative. The chain carries TRBV9 and TRBJ2-1, with TRBD2 matching 14 bases. Material: PBMCs. The CDR3 nucleotides are TGTGCCAGCAGCGTAACGACTAGCGGGGGGGCCTATGGTGAGCAGTTCTTC. Residues: CASSVTTSGGAYGEQFF.